A selection of T cell receptor beta chains follows, all from one sample in a study of T-cell memory formation after mild COVID-19. TCRdb re-called the 5' RACE reads through MiXCR, storing one row per CDR3 protein. The sample yields more than 400,000 distinct CDR3 sequences, 18% seen once. Sequencing input: PBMCs or a T cell subset sorted from them (not recorded which). These receptors all stem from an adult woman who had mild COVID-19 (a few samples of this study predate the infection). Cell type and time point are not known. Each CDR3 is given with its conserved first and last residue. A D gene is named only where the DNA matches it firmly. Only part of the rows carry a size: once, few, many, or a class if the clone is expanded.

cdr3_length | j_call | v_call | clone_size | d_call | cdr3_aa | cdr3_nt
15 | TRBJ2-7 | TRBV4-1 | NA | TRBD1 | CASSQGGRGKSEQYF | TGCGCCAGCAGCCAAGGGGGCAGGGGGAAGTCCGAGCAGTACTTC
15 | TRBJ1-1 | TRBV7-3 | NA | NA | CASSLIVETNTEAFF | TGTGCCAGCAGCTTAATAGTGGAAACCAACACTGAAGCTTTCTTT
13 | TRBJ2-5 | TRBV4-1 | few | NA | CASSPQGQGTQYF | TGCGCCAGCAGCCCCCAGGGCCAAGGGACCCAGTACTTC
15 | TRBJ2-3 | TRBV7-2 | NA | TRBD2 | CASSSQGGGVDTQYF | TGTGCCAGCAGCTCCCAGGGCGGGGGGGTAGATACGCAGTATTTT
18 | TRBJ1-3 | TRBV14 | NA | NA | CASSQDPPGPFSGNTIYF | TGTGCCAGCAGCCAAGATCCCCCAGGCCCTTTCTCTGGAAACACCATATATTTT
13 | TRBJ1-1 | TRBV20-1 | few | NA | CSATGVVNTEAFF | TGCAGTGCCACCGGGGTGGTGAACACTGAAGCTTTCTTT
15 | TRBJ2-1 | TRBV5-4 | few | NA | CASSLQTGAHNEQFF | TGTGCCAGCAGCTTACAGACGGGTGCGCACAATGAGCAGTTCTTC
15 | TRBJ2-3 | TRBV4-3 | NA | NA | CASSQGDAYTDTQYF | TGCGCCAGCAGCCAAGGAGATGCCTACACAGATACGCAGTATTTT
15 | TRBJ1-2 | TRBV12-3/TRBV12-4 | few | NA | CASSFAGEQRYGYTF | TGTGCCAGCAGTTTCGCAGGGGAACAGCGATATGGCTACACCTTC
12 | TRBJ2-5 | TRBV7-2 | few | TRBD2 | CASSLGGKTQYF | TGTGCCAGCAGCCTCGGGGGGAAGACCCAGTACTTC
13 | TRBJ2-5 | TRBV5-6 | few | TRBD1 | CASSGDRPETQYF | TGTGCCAGCAGCGGGGACAGGCCAGAGACCCAGTACTTC
13 | TRBJ2-7 | TRBV2 | NA | NA | CASRADTYYEQYF | TGTGCCAGCAGGGCGGACACTTACTACGAGCAGTACTTC
14 | TRBJ2-4 | TRBV5-1 | many | NA | CASSSDSSKNIQYF | TGCGCCAGCAGCTCTGACTCGAGCAAAAACATTCAGTACTTC
14 | TRBJ2-3 | TRBV9 | few | NA | CASSVEGNTDTQYF | TGTGCCAGCAGCGTAGAAGGGAACACAGATACGCAGTATTTT
14 | TRBJ2-5 | TRBV20-1 | NA | TRBD1 | CSARAQGAQETQYF | TGCAGTGCTAGGGCACAGGGGGCCCAAGAGACCCAGTACTTC
15 | TRBJ1-6 | TRBV7-9 | NA | TRBD1 | CASSLQGAGNSPLHF | TGTGCCAGCAGCTTACAGGGGGCTGGTAATTCACCCCTCCACTTT
16 | TRBJ2-1 | TRBV5-4 | NA | NA | CASSLSSRGRDNEQFF | TGTGCCAGCAGTCTGAGTTCGCGGGGGCGGGACAATGAGCAGTTCTTC
11 | TRBJ2-1 | TRBV7-9 | NA | NA | CASTPYNEQFF | TGTGCCAGCACTCCCTACAATGAGCAGTTCTTC
15 | TRBJ2-1 | TRBV18 | few | TRBD1 | CASRGPGQGTNEQFF | TGTGCCAGCCGAGGTCCCGGACAGGGAACCAATGAGCAGTTCTTC
14 | TRBJ1-5 | TRBV12-3/TRBV12-4 | few | NA | CASSHPDQDQPQHF | TGTGCCAGCAGTCACCCCGATCAGGATCAGCCCCAGCATTTT
13 | TRBJ1-1 | TRBV6-1 | few | TRBD1 | CASSRQGSTEAFF | TGTGCCAGCAGTAGACAGGGAAGTACTGAAGCTTTCTTT
13 | TRBJ2-5 | TRBV2 | NA | NA | CASSPASWETQYF | TGTGCCAGCAGTCCGGCTTCGTGGGAGACCCAGTACTTC
14 | TRBJ2-2 | TRBV15 | NA | NA | CATSRDTNTGELFF | TGTGCCACCAGCAGGGACACCAACACCGGGGAGCTGTTTTTT
13 | TRBJ2-5 | TRBV6-2/TRBV6-3 | NA | TRBD2 | CASSWGLQETQYF | TGTGCCAGCAGTTGGGGACTACAAGAGACCCAGTACTTC
14 | TRBJ2-7 | TRBV6-5 | NA | TRBD2 | CASSYSGLALEQYF | TGTGCCAGCAGTTACTCGGGACTAGCGCTCGAGCAGTACTTC
20 | TRBJ2-1 | TRBV7-2 | NA | TRBD2 | CASSSGSLAGGPRKESEQFF | TGTGCCAGCAGCTCTGGGTCACTAGCGGGAGGGCCAAGGAAAGAGAGTGAGCAGTTCTTC
15 | TRBJ2-1 | TRBV18 | many | TRBD2 | CASSPTSGGRNEQFF | TGTGCCAGCTCACCAACTAGCGGGGGTCGGAATGAGCAGTTCTTC
13 | TRBJ2-2 | TRBV27 | NA | NA | CASSASATGELFF | TGTGCCAGCAGTGCCAGTGCCACCGGGGAGCTGTTTTTT
14 | TRBJ1-1 | TRBV4-1 | NA | NA | CASSQDGWGTEAFF | TGCGCCAGCAGCCAAGATGGTTGGGGCACTGAAGCTTTCTTT
13 | TRBJ2-5 | TRBV7-6 | NA | NA | CASTFGGWETQYF | TGTGCCAGCACCTTCGGCGGGTGGGAGACCCAGTACTTC
14 | TRBJ2-7 | TRBV29-1 | NA | NA | CSVELGTDPYEQYF | TGCAGCGTTGAGTTAGGGACGGATCCCTACGAGCAGTACTTC
16 | TRBJ2-2 | TRBV2 | few | TRBD1 | CASSEVDRGSTGELFF | TGTGCCAGCAGTGAAGTAGACAGGGGGAGCACCGGGGAGCTGTTTTTT
13 | TRBJ1-1 | TRBV29-1 | NA | NA | CSVGGLVGTEAFF | TGCAGCGTTGGTGGCCTGGTCGGAACTGAAGCTTTCTTT
12 | TRBJ2-7 | TRBV12-3/TRBV12-4 | NA | NA | CASSRSEYEQYF | TGTGCCAGCAGCCGTTCTGAGTACGAGCAGTACTTC
12 | TRBJ2-3 | TRBV25-1 | NA | NA | CASSGATDTQYF | TGTGCCAGCAGTGGGGCCACAGATACGCAGTATTTT
15 | TRBJ1-1 | TRBV5-1 | NA | TRBD1 | CASSSGTGVNTEAFF | TGCGCCAGCAGCTCCGGGACAGGGGTGAACACTGAAGCTTTCTTT
18 | TRBJ2-1 | TRBV24-1 | NA | TRBD2 | CATSDFTSGGATYNEQFF | TGTGCCACCAGTGATTTCACTAGCGGGGGTGCAACCTACAATGAGCAGTTCTTC
15 | TRBJ2-1 | TRBV18 | NA | NA | CASSLTRGMGNEQFF | TGTGCCAGCTCACTTACCAGGGGAATGGGCAATGAGCAGTTCTTC
15 | TRBJ2-5 | TRBV7-9 | NA | TRBD2 | CASSPGLAEQETQYF | TGTGCCAGCAGCCCAGGACTAGCAGAACAAGAGACCCAGTACTTC
16 | TRBJ1-5 | TRBV12-3/TRBV12-4 | few | NA | CASSLRDWNSLGSQHF | TGTGCCAGCAGTTTACGGGACTGGAACTCCCTCGGGTCCCAGCATTTT
15 | TRBJ2-1 | TRBV5-1 | many | NA | CASSRTESSYNEQFF | TGCGCCAGCAGCCGTACCGAAAGCTCCTACAATGAGCAGTTCTTC
17 | TRBJ2-7 | TRBV24-1 | few | NA | CATSDLRMGAGTYEQYF | TGTGCCACCAGTGATTTGCGGATGGGGGCTGGAACCTACGAGCAGTACTTC
16 | TRBJ2-1 | TRBV5-5 | NA | NA | CASSLEGRAGVNEQFF | TGTGCCAGCAGCTTGGAAGGAAGAGCTGGGGTCAATGAGCAGTTCTTC
15 | TRBJ1-5 | TRBV4-1 | NA | NA | CASSHVQGINQPQHF | TGCGCCAGCAGCCACGTACAGGGTATCAATCAGCCCCAGCATTTT
14 | TRBJ1-1 | TRBV30 | NA | TRBD1 | CAWSLWTGVTEAFF | TGTGCCTGGAGTCTCTGGACAGGGGTAACTGAAGCTTTCTTT
14 | TRBJ2-1 | TRBV28 | NA | TRBD1 | CATVPGTAHNEQFF | TGTGCCACCGTCCCCGGGACAGCCCACAATGAGCAGTTCTTC
14 | TRBJ2-1 | TRBV12-3/TRBV12-4 | NA | TRBD1 | CASSSQRQGTEQFF | TGTGCCAGCAGCTCCCAGAGACAGGGCACTGAGCAGTTCTTC
20 | TRBJ2-6 | TRBV21-1 | few | NA | CASSKDSVGTSSSGANVLTF | TGTGCCAGCAGCAAAGATAGTGTAGGGACATCTAGCTCTGGGGCCAACGTCCTGACTTTC
15 | TRBJ2-3 | TRBV4-2 | NA | NA | CASSQGRGLADTQYF | TGTGCCAGCAGCCAAGGGAGGGGGTTGGCAGATACGCAGTATTTT
16 | TRBJ2-2 | TRBV7-9 | few | NA | CASSLTRVRDTGELFF | TGTGCCAGCAGCTTAACACGCGTCCGAGACACCGGGGAGCTGTTTTTT
14 | TRBJ2-5 | TRBV29-1 | many | NA | CSVEDQGRIETQYF | TGCAGCGTTGAAGATCAGGGCAGAATAGAGACCCAGTACTTC
15 | TRBJ1-5 | TRBV6-6 | NA | NA | CASSYGGGRGQPQHF | TGTGCCAGCAGTTACGGGGGGGGGAGAGGTCAGCCCCAGCATTTT
14 | TRBJ1-1 | TRBV2 | NA | TRBD1 | CASRGDSMNTEAFF | TGTGCCAGCAGAGGGGACAGTATGAACACTGAAGCTTTCTTT
14 | TRBJ2-7 | TRBV3-1 | many | NA | CASSQDLAGYEQYF | TGTGCCAGCAGCCAAGATCTGGCAGGCTACGAGCAGTACTTC
15 | TRBJ2-3 | TRBV24-1 | NA | TRBD1 | CATSNRDRGADTQYF | TGTGCCACCAGTAACCGGGACAGGGGGGCAGATACGCAGTATTTT
13 | TRBJ1-5 | TRBV28 | few | NA | CASSRFSVQPQHF | TGTGCCAGCAGTCGGTTCTCGGTGCAGCCCCAGCATTTT
13 | TRBJ2-7 | TRBV28 | NA | NA | CASHEGDRPLKYF | TGTGCCAGCCATGAGGGGGACCGCCCTCTTAAGTACTTC